The clone carrying this T cell receptor beta chain showed up just a few times. The sample is drawn from a study of T-cell memory formation after mild COVID-19. TCRdb ran MiXCR on the 5' RACE reads and lists one entry per CDR3 protein. This repertoire shows more than 350,000 distinct CDR3 sequences, under 25% found once; its top ten account for roughly an eighth. Trimming removed 3 bases at V and 2 bases at J, with 9 bases between. Germline CDR1 and CDR2: MGHDK and SYGVNS. The length of the CDR3 is 14 residues. The clonotype originates from an adult woman who had mild COVID-19 (a few samples of this study predate the infection). Cell type and time point are not known. The chain couples TRBV25-1 to TRBJ2-3; D is possibly TRBD2 (5 bases). The sequenced sample was PBMCs or a T cell subset sorted from them (not recorded which). Written as DNA, the CDR3 is TGTGCCAGCAGTGAGACTACTTTCACAGATACGCAGTATTTT. It translates to CASSETTFTDTQYF.